Below, one T cell receptor (beta chain) is given with its context. No antigen is known for it. TCRdb keeps only in-frame clones here, not all; method: immunoSEQ multiplex PCR. In the table there are about 2.4 million clones, over 85% of which are singletons. The data were taken from a study of shared clonotypes between healthy human individuals. General observations from the study: Few donors limited the genetic and exposure-history diversity represented. Only blood underwent sampling, and tissue repertoires likely differ.

CDR3 size: 21 residues. Trimming cost V 10 bases and J 2 bases; bases outside gene matches: 28. The germline V gene has CDR1 MDHEN and CDR2 SYDVKM. Specimen: naive CD4+ T cells from PBMCs. Noted subset: CD45RA+ positively selected. The rearrangement uses TRBV28 and TRBJ1-5, with TRBD1 matching 8 bases. The receptor's source is a man aged 18 to 35 in good health. Some clones in this sample may be carry-over from other donors' samples. The CDR3, as DNA: TGTGCCACCACCCCCCCCTATACCCCTTGGCTTCCGGGACAGGGCAATCAGCCCCAGCATTTT. Translated: CATTPPYTPWLPGQGNQPQHF. The whole variable domain, filled in from reference TRBV28 and TRBJ1-5, reads DVKVTQSSRYLVKRTGEKVFLECVQDMDHENMFWYRQDPGLGLRLIYFSYDVKMKEKGDIPEGYSVSREKKERFSLILESASTNQTSMYLCATTPPYTPWLPGQGNQPQHFGDGTRLSIL.